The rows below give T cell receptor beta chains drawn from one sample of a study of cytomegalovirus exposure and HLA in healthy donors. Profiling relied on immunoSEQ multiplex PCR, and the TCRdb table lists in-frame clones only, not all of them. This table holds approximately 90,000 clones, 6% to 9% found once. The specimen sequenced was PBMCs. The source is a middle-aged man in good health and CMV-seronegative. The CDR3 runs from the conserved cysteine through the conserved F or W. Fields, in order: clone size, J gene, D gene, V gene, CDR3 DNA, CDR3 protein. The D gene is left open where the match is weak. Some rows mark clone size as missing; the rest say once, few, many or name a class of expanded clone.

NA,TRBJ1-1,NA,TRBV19,TGTGCCAGTAGTATGAGGGAGTTGAACACTGAAGCTTTCTTT,CASSMRELNTEAFF
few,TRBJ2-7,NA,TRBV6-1,TGTGCCAGCAGCCGTATAGCGTACGAGCAGTACTTC,CASSRIAYEQYF
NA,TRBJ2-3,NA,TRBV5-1,TGCGCCAGCAGTTCGGGACTTGTAGATACGCAGTATTTT,CASSSGLVDTQYF
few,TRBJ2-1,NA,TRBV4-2,TGTGCCAGCAGCCAAGTCTTAAAAGGGGGCCATAGCGGGAATTACAATGAGCAGTTCTTC,CASSQVLKGGHSGNYNEQFF
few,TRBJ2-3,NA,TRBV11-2,TGTGCCAGCAGCTTAGACAGAGGAGATACGCAGTATTTT,CASSLDRGDTQYF
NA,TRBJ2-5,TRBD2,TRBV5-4,TGTGCCAGCAGTGCCGGCGGGGGGTCGAAAGAGACCCAGTACTTC,CASSAGGGSKETQYF
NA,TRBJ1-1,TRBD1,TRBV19,TGTGCCAGTAAGGACAGGGAATCGTTATCCGAAGCTTTCTTT,CASKDRESLSEAFF
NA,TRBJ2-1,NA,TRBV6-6,TGTGCCAGCACCAACTACAATGAGCAGTTCTTC,CASTNYNEQFF
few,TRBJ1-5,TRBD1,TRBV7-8,TGTGCCAGCAGCTCGACCCATGGGGGACAGTCGGCCCTCTCATTT,CASSSTHGGQSALSF
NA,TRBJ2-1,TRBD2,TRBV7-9,TGTGCCAGCAGGCCGGGAGGACGGACCTACAATGAGCAGTTCTTC,CASRPGGRTYNEQFF
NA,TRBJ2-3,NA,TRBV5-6,TGTGCCAGCAGCGTGCTGGGGGAGGCAACAGATACGCAGTATTTT,CASSVLGEATDTQYF
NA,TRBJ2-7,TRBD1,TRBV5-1,TGCGCCAGCAGCCTACAGGGGAGCTCCTACGAGCAGTACTTC,CASSLQGSSYEQYF
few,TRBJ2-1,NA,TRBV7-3,TGTGCCAGCAGCTCTCAGGCCAGGGTCTCCTACAATGAGCAGTTCTTC,CASSSQARVSYNEQFF
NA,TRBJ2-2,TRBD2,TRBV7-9,TGTGCCAGCAGCTTTTATAGCGGGGGGTACACCGGGGAGCTGTTTTTT,CASSFYSGGYTGELFF
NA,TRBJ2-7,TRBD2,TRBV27,TGTGCCAGCAGTTTATCATTAGCGGGGGCCCACGAGCAGTACTTC,CASSLSLAGAHEQYF
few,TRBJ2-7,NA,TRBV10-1,TGCGCCAGCAGTGGAGGGATCTCCTACGAGCAGTACTTC,CASSGGISYEQYF
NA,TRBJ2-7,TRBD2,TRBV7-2,TGTGCCAGCGGGGTAGCGGGAGGGGTGGAGCAGTACTTC,CASGVAGGVEQYF
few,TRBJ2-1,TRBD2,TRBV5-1,TGCGCCAGCAGCCCCGGACTAGCGGGAGGGCCTAATGAGCAGTTCTTC,CASSPGLAGGPNEQFF
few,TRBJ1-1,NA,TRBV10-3,TGTGCCATCAAGGGGGGGACGAACACTGAAGCTTTCTTT,CAIKGGTNTEAFF
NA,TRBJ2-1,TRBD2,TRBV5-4,TGTGCCAGCAGCGCTAAGGTACTAGCGGCCCTGTACAATGAGCAGTTCTTC,CASSAKVLAALYNEQFF
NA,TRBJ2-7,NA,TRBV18,TGTGCCAGCTCACCACGAGGGGTCGGGGGCTACGAGCAGTACTTC,CASSPRGVGGYEQYF
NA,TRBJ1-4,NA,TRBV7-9,TGTGCCAGCAGCTTTTTGACAGATACAACTAATGAAAAACTGTTTTTT,CASSFLTDTTNEKLFF